This record concerns one T cell receptor beta chain sequence. There is no known antigen for this receptor. Base qualities are not at hand, and no much larger clone is one base apart. One collaborating source in Seattle enrolled patients during active infection and followed them longitudinally through the course of disease. Collaborating institutions collected whole blood in K2EDTA tubes following their own protocols. For TCRbeta analysis, collaborators shipped samples as frozen whole blood, isolated PBMCs, or DNA extracted from either of those sample types. The germline V gene (reference sequence) supplies CDR1 SEHNR and CDR2 FQNEAQ. The germline V and J ends show losses of 5 bases and 6 bases respectively, and no gene match explains 16 bases of the junction. The CDR3 holds 16 amino acids from the cysteine to the phenylalanine. CDR3 DNA only is kept here, 48 bases in frame from base 1. TCRbeta CDR3 regions were amplified from genomic DNA using the immunoSEQ Assay, a bias-controlled multiplex PCR. The original methods were these. Nucleated cell counts per sample were estimated from amplification of reference gene primers within the assay. Sequence reads were collapsed and filtered to measure the absolute abundance of every unique TCRbeta CDR3 rearrangement. For each sample, productive Simpson clonality was calculated by taking the square root of Simpson's diversity index across productive rearrangements. The immuneACCESS repertoire file appears here via TCRdb, limited to in-frame rearrangements. These files lack a portion of the clones; in checked studies, under half of the deficit traces to unresolved V genes, and the cause of the others is not known. For V, J and clone size, that table is used; D and trimming come from the DNA. Counted in this sample were around 470,000 clones; roughly 89% of them appeared once. Around 0.92% of the sample is taken by the ten largest.

The sample originates from a study of blood T cell repertoires in COVID-19 (dated by TCRdb to about 2020). A note on the overall study: The collaborator samples originated in the United States, Italy and Spain and spanned the acute and convalescent phases of COVID-19. The material from the prospective study consisted of cDNA or gDNA derived from T cells, B-cell-depleted T cells, or PBMCs. Subjects who had been exposed to COVID-19, were actively infected with it, or had recovered from it provided the deeply sampled blood TCRbeta repertoires that made up the dataset. The repertoires were released in a freely available public database intended as a resource for research on the immune response to SARS-CoV-2. The samples were drawn from two sources: the first 160 participants of the ongoing ImmuneRACE study, and over 1,000 subjects contributed by 6 global collaborators. The sample metadata nearly always contained a de-identified subject ID, COVID-19 status, age in years and sex. Where available, HLA class I and class II types were taken from metadata supplied by the sample provider and were not determined by assay-based typing.

Overall results and qualifications from the work: The amount of clinical and demographic metadata varied by source and participant and was provided uncurated.

The V gene is TRBV7-9 and the J gene is TRBJ2-7, and TRBD1 aligns with 7 junction nucleotides. The source of this sequence is a man between 18 and 29 years old with COVID-19, enrolled during active disease. Sequencing was carried out using peripheral blood. CDR3 reads: CASSPTAGQGVGEQYF. The sequenced DNA is TGTGCCAGCAGCCCTACGGCCGGGCAGGGGGTCGGCGAGCAGTACTTC.